The present TCR beta chain was sequenced within a study of blood T cell repertoires in COVID-19. The wider study: Collection of acute and convalescent COVID-19 samples took place in the United States, Italy and Spain. PBMCs, B-cell-depleted T cells, or T cells were the source of the cDNA or gDNA that made up the material.

In the source study's methods: Nucleated cell counts were estimated from reference gene primer amplification. Only in-frame clones appear in the TCRdb table, and some are missing; sequencing was by immunoSEQ multiplex PCR. V, J and clone size are taken as reported in that table, and D and trimming were inferred from the DNA itself. The sample comprises some 89,000 clones, around nine tenths of which are singletons, and roughly 2.1% rests with the top ten. Germline CDR1 LGHDT, CDR2 YNNKEL (reference sequence). The CDR3 sequence is 15 residues long. The trim removed 11 bases at V and 4 bases at J, leaving 14 bases unmatched.

The specimen was peripheral blood. The clonotype comes from a man in his fifties or sixties with acute or convalescent COVID-19. This sequence joins TRBV3-1 (or the pseudogene TRBV3-2) and TRBJ2-1; 7 bases agree with TRBD2. CDR3 DNA: TGTGCCGTCTCTGAGGCGGGAGTGGGATACAATGAGCAGTTCTTC. Translation gives CAVSEAGVGYNEQFF.